The T cell receptor (beta chain) under discussion was sequenced for a study of early T cells in non-severe SARS-CoV-2 infection. V was cut by 3 bases and J by 1 base, with 10 bases left in between. Germline lookup yields CDR1 SQVTM and CDR2 ANQGSEA. The CDR3 spans 13 residues. In the library, individual cDNA molecules carried attached unique molecular identifiers. A single record per CDR3 protein comes from TCRdb applying MiXCR to the 5' RACE reads. The table has roughly 72,000 distinct CDR3 sequences, 9.5% to 15% seen once. The chain uses TRBV29-1 and TRBJ2-7; no clear D gene. This sequence originates from an adult who was a healthcare worker with PCR-confirmed SARS-CoV-2 infection or an uninfected control (not recorded which). The starting material was whole blood, obtained at baseline. The CDR3 coding sequence is TGCAGCGTTGAGGATTTTCCGTCCTACGAGCAGTACTTC. It is translated as CSVEDFPSYEQYF.